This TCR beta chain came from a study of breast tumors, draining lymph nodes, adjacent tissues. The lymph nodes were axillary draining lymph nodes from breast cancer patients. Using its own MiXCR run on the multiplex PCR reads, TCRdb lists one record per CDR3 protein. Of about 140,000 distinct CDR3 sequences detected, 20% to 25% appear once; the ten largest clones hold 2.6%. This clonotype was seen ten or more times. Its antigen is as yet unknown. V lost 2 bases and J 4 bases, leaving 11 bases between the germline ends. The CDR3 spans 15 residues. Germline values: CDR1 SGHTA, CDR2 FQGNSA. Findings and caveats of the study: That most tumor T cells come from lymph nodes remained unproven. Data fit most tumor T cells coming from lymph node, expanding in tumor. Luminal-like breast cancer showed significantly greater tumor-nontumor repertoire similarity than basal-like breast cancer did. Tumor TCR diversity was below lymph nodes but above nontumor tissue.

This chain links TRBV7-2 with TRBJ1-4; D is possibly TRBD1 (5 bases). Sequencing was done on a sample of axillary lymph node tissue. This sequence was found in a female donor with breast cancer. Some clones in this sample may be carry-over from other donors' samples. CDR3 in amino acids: CASSLTTGVNEKLFF. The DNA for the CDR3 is TGTGCCAGCAGCTTAACTACGGGGGTTAATGAAAAACTGTTTTTT.